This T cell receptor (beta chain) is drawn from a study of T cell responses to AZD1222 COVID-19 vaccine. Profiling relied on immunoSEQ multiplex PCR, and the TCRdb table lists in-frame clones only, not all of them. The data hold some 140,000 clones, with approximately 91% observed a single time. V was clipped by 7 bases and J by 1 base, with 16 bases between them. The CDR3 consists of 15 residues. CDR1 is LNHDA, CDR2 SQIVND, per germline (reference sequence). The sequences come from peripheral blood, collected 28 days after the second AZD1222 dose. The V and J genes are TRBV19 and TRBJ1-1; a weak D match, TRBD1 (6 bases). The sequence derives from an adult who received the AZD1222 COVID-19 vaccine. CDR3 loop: CASMEYGGPNTEAFF. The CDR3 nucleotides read TGTGCCAGTATGGAGTATGGGGGCCCGAACACTGAAGCTTTCTTT.